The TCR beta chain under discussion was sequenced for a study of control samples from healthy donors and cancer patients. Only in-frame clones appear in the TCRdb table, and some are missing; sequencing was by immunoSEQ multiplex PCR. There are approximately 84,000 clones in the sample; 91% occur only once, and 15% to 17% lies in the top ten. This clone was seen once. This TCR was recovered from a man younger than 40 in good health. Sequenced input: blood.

The CDR3 here is CARSLQPRGQETQYF. The CDR3 coding sequence is TGTGCCAGAAGTTTACAGCCGCGGGGGCAAGAGACCCAGTACTTC. The rearrangement links TRBV5-3 to TRBJ2-5; 7 nucleotides align to TRBD2. TRBV5-3 is noted as an ORF with a role that remains uncertain. CDR3 length: 15 residues. With 5 bases clipped from V and 2 bases from J, the junction kept 9 bases outside the gene matches.